This is a list of T cell receptor beta chains from one sample in a study of shared clonotypes between healthy human individuals. The repertoire was sequenced with immunoSEQ multiplex PCR; TCRdb's copy has only in-frame clones and lacks some. Found here are approximately 2,200,000 clones, roughly 91% of them singletons; the top ten hold roughly 1.8%. Material for sequencing was naive CD8+ T cells from PBMCs. The receptors derive from a young man in good health. Some clones in this sample may be carry-over from other donors' samples. The CDR3 runs from the conserved cysteine through the conserved F or W. Each record gives: J gene, clone size, D gene, V gene, CDR3 DNA, CDR3 protein. The D gene is left open where the match is weak. Rows give clone size only sometimes, using once, few, many, or a class for an expanded clone.

TRBJ1-2 - TRBD1 TRBV9 TGTGCCAGCAGTGGGACAGTACTCTATGGCTACACCTTC CASSGTVLYGYTF
TRBJ1-3 - - TRBV28 TGTGCCAGTAGGGCCCCCCGGAATCGCTCTGGAAACACCATATATTTT CASRAPRNRSGNTIYF
TRBJ1-4 - - TRBV7-6 TGTGCCAGCAGTTCGCGCCCCCAAGACAGTCTTAATGAAAAACTGTTTTTT CASSSRPQDSLNEKLFF
TRBJ1-2 - TRBD1 TRBV9 TGTGCCAGCAGCGTTAGAGACAGGGACTATGGCTACACCTTC CASSVRDRDYGYTF
TRBJ2-1 - - TRBV27 TGTGCCAGCAGTTTGTCCGGAAACAATGAGCAGTTCTTC CASSLSGNNEQFF
TRBJ1-1 - - TRBV5-5 TGTGCCAGCAGCTTGGCCGCTCTCACTGAAGCTTTCTTT CASSLAALTEAFF
TRBJ2-1 once - TRBV21-1 TGTGCCAGCAGCAAAGAGGTAGCGGATGAGCAGTTCTTC CASSKEVADEQFF
TRBJ1-5 - - TRBV7-9 TGTGCCAGCAGCTTAATACAGGATAGCAATCAGCCCCAGCATTTT CASSLIQDSNQPQHF
TRBJ1-2 - TRBD1 TRBV7-9 TGTGCCAGCAGCGGGGACAGGGTGACTACCTATGGCTACACCTTC CASSGDRVTTYGYTF
TRBJ2-2 - - TRBV9 TGTGCCAGCAGCGTAGAGGGCACAGGCAGGGGGGAGCTGTTTTTT CASSVEGTGRGELFF
TRBJ1-2 - - TRBV7-9 TGTGCCAGCAGCTCCGTCAGCCCTGGCTACACCTTC CASSSVSPGYTF
TRBJ2-7 - - TRBV28 TGTGCCAGCAGTGGTGGGGGACTTCAGTTC CASSGGGLQF
TRBJ2-7 - - TRBV7-7 TGTGCCAGCACCCTCGGGGGGCCCGCTAGTACGAATCCTCTCTACGAGCAGTACTTC CASTLGGPASTNPLYEQYF
TRBJ2-7 - - TRBV7-6 TGTGCCAGCAGTATTACCCCCGGAGGTTCCTTGGAGGAGCAGTACTTC CASSITPGGSLEEQYF
TRBJ1-5 - - TRBV16 TGTGCCAGCAGCCCCCCCCCTGGGGTGAAGGGCAATCAGCCCCAGCATTTT CASSPPPGVKGNQPQHF